One and the same sample provided the 31 T cell receptor beta chains below, sequenced in a study of OX40 agonist ivuxolimab in advanced cancers. Assay: immunoSEQ multiplex PCR; the TCRdb copy retains only in-frame clones and omits some. The sample lists about 21,000 clones; under 80% were seen once. Sample: CD4+ or CD8+ T cells sorted from blood, taken in a trial of the OX40 agonist ivuxolimab. The source of these receptors is an adult with an advanced solid tumor such as melanoma, head and neck, liver or kidney cancer.

The chain is built from TRBV6-6 and TRBJ1-6; D unresolved. Between the trimmed V and J ends, which lost 6 bases and 0 bases, there was a span of 12 bases. The CDR3 is made up of 16 amino acids. Germline V gene sequence: CDR1 MNHNY, CDR2 SVGAGI (reference sequence). The CDR3 region is CASRKAGSSYNSPLHF. Here the CDR3 DNA reads TGTGCCAGCAGAAAAGCGGGGAGCTCCTATAATTCACCCCTCCACTTT.

The chain employs TRBV7-9 and TRBJ2-1, with unresolved D. The CDR3 covers 13 residues. In germline, CDR1 is SEHNR, CDR2 FQNEAQ (reference sequence). Trimming left V 5 bases short and J 5 bases short, with 10 bases between. As DNA, the CDR3 is TGTGCCAGCAGCGCACGGACGGACAATGAGCAGTTCTTC. This sequence encodes CASSARTDNEQFF.

The chain recombines TRBV7-2 with TRBJ2-6, with D maybe TRBD1 (5 bases). The CDR3 loop spans 19 amino acids. Trimming left V 2 bases short and J 0 bases short, with 17 bases between. The germline V gene encodes CDR1 SGHTA and CDR2 FQGNSA. The CDR3 sequence is CASSLRYQGNPSGANVLTF. CDR3 coding DNA: TGTGCCAGCAGCTTAAGGTATCAGGGCAATCCCTCTGGGGCCAACGTCCTGACTTTC.

This sequence joins TRBV2 and TRBJ1-2; D is unresolved. Germline CDR1 SNHLY, CDR2 FYNNEI. The V and J ends lost 6 bases and 6 bases respectively, with 20 bases between them. This CDR3 region has 15 residues. CDR3 nucleotides: TGTGCCAGCAGAAGGGTACAGTGGATCGAAGATGGCTACACCTTC. This sequence encodes CASRRVQWIEDGYTF.

The chain recombines TRBV5-1 with TRBJ2-2, with 11 bases fitting TRBD1. V lost 4 bases, J lost 4 bases, and 15 bases stayed unmatched. Looked up from germline, CDR1 is SGHRS and CDR2 is YFSETQ. CDR3 length: 19 amino acids. CDR3 sequence: CASSPPTDRGLLVTGELFF. CDR3 coding DNA: TGCGCCAGCAGCCCACCTACGGACAGGGGGCTGTTGGTCACCGGGGAGCTGTTTTTT.

This clone has more than one count but fewer than ten. The genes are TRBV19 and TRBJ2-7; D not certain. The length of the CDR3 is 15 residues. V was pared by 4 bases and J by 3 bases, with 16 bases between. Germline CDR1 reads LNHDA; CDR2 reads SQIVND (reference sequence). The CDR3 sequence: CASSNSHQVFYEQYF. CDR3 sequence (DNA): TGTGCCAGTAGTAACTCCCATCAGGTTTTCTACGAGCAGTACTTC.

The J gene is TRBJ2-1, the V gene TRBV29-1, with 7 bases identical to TRBD1. After removal of 4 bases from V and 0 bases from J, the junction contained 3 bases not matched to a gene. This CDR3 is built from 14 residues. Per the germline V gene, CDR1 is SQVTM and CDR2 is ANQGSEA. CDR3 bases: TGCAGCGTTGTAAAGGGGGCCTCCTACAATGAGCAGTTCTTC. Translation: CSVVKGASYNEQFF.

The chain is built from TRBV14 and TRBJ1-2, with 7 bases identical to TRBD1. V gave up 3 bases and J gave up 3 bases; unmatched junction bases: 7. The germline gives CDR1 SGHDN, CDR2 FVKESK. The CDR3 totals 15 residues. The CDR3 nucleotides read TGTGCCAGCAGCCACCGGGTCCAGGGGGACTATGGCTACACCTTC. Translating gives CASSHRVQGDYGYTF.

The CDR3 loop reads CASSNGWGQPQHF. The CDR3 DNA reads as TGTGCCAGCAGCAACGGATGGGGTCAGCCCCAGCATTTT. The chain has TRBV6-5 and TRBJ1-5; no clear D gene. Per germline, CDR1 MNHEY and CDR2 SVGAGI. The CDR3 covers 13 residues. V lost 6 bases and J lost 6, with 12 bases in between.

This rearrangement joins TRBV2 to TRBJ1-6; no clear D gene. Germline CDR1 SNHLY, CDR2 FYNNEI. Trimming left V 4 bases short and J 0 bases short, with 4 bases between. The CDR3 is 14 residues long. The CDR3 bases are TGTGCCAGCAGTGGGGGCTCCTATAATTCACCCCTCCACTTT. Translation gives CASSGGSYNSPLHF.

This clone appeared once. The V gene is TRBV6-5, the J gene TRBJ2-7; no clear D gene. Germline CDR1 and CDR2: MNHEY and SVGAGI. V shed 1 base and J shed 6 bases, with 4 bases lying between them. The CDR3 is 11 residues long. The CDR3 spells CASSYFREQYF. The CDR3 DNA follows: TGTGCCAGCAGTTACTTCCGCGAGCAGTACTTC.

The rearrangement joins TRBV5-4 to TRBJ2-1; a possible D gene is TRBD1 (6 bases). CDR1 SGHNT and CDR2 YYREEE come from the germline V gene (reference sequence). The V gene lost 5 bases and the J gene lost 5 bases, with 11 bases spanning the gap. This CDR3 is built from 13 residues. This CDR3 reads CASSFDRNNEQFF. CDR3 DNA: TGTGCCAGCAGTTTCGACAGGAACAATGAGCAGTTCTTC.

The gene calls are TRBV2 and TRBJ1-1; D gene ambiguous. CDR1 SNHLY and CDR2 FYNNEI come from the germline V gene. This CDR3 spans 12 amino acids. The V end lost 5 bases, the J end lost 5 bases, and 9 bases lay between the germline ends. The CDR3 spells CASSFWVTEAFF. DNA of the CDR3: TGTGCCAGCAGTTTCTGGGTTACTGAAGCTTTCTTT.

This chain connects TRBV10-3 to TRBJ1-1; D is undetermined. CDR1 is ENHRY, CDR2 SYGVKD, per germline. The CDR3 sequence is 15 residues long. V lost 4 bases and J 2 bases, leaving 14 bases between the germline ends. Here the CDR3 DNA reads TGTGCCATCAGTGGTAGGGCTGGCGGAAACACTGAAGCTTTCTTT. Translation: CAISGRAGGNTEAFF.

This sequence joins TRBV30 and TRBJ1-2; the match to TRBD1 covers 7 bases. The CDR3 totals 17 residues. The ends lost 0 bases at V and 4 bases at J; junction bases unmatched: 14. Germline V gene sequence: CDR1 GTSNPN, CDR2 SVGIG (reference sequence). The CDR3 loop reads CAWSVLDPTGTAYGYTF. CDR3 nucleotides: TGTGCCTGGAGTGTCCTGGACCCCACGGGGACAGCCTATGGCTACACCTTC.

This chain joins TRBV11-2 and TRBJ2-7, with D tentatively TRBD2 (6 bases). Trimming took off 0 bases at V and 1 base at J, with 10 bases between the two ends. The CDR3 covers 15 residues. Germline values: CDR1 SGHAT, CDR2 FQNNGV. Here the CDR3 DNA reads TGTGCCAGCAGCTTAGAAGGCGGGGCTTCCTACGAGCAGTACTTC. Its translation: CASSLEGGASYEQYF.

The rearrangement joins TRBV5-1 to TRBJ2-4; 7 bases map to TRBD2. CDR1 is SGHRS and CDR2 is YFSETQ in the germline V gene. V shed 5 bases, J shed 7 bases, and the junction held 12 bases outside the gene matches. There are 15 residues in the CDR3. The CDR3 region is CASSFRDGGSNIQYF. The CDR3 DNA reads as TGCGCCAGCAGTTTCCGGGACGGGGGGTCCAACATTCAGTACTTC.

The chain has TRBV19 and TRBJ2-1; D uncertain. V lost 0 bases and J lost 0, with 9 bases in between. Germline V gene sequence: CDR1 LNHDA, CDR2 SQIVND (reference sequence). The length of the CDR3 is 16 residues. The CDR3 loop is CASSIDPLSSYNEQFF. In DNA form, the CDR3 reads TGTGCCAGTAGTATAGACCCATTGAGCTCCTACAATGAGCAGTTCTTC.

The chain carries TRBV30 and TRBJ1-6; no clear D. This CDR3 is built from 13 residues. V was trimmed by 3 bases and J by 0 bases, leaving 3 bases between them. Per germline, CDR1 GTSNPN and CDR2 SVGIG (reference sequence). CDR3 residues: CAWRSSYNSPLHF. Here the CDR3 DNA reads TGTGCCTGGAGGAGCTCCTATAATTCACCCCTCCACTTT.

This clone was recorded only once. The chain carries TRBV11-1 and TRBJ1-6, with D hard to call. Trimming left V 3 bases short and J 8 bases short, with 8 bases between. Germline assignment: CDR1 SGHAT and CDR2 FQDESV (reference sequence). The CDR3 sequence is 13 residues long. CDR3 amino acids: CASSLAADSPLHF. The CDR3, as DNA: TGTGCCAGCAGCTTGGCGGCAGATTCACCCCTCCACTTT.

The V call is TRBV19, the J call TRBJ1-2; TRBD1 aligns across 12 bases. Trimming cost V 0 bases and J 7 bases; bases outside gene matches: 9. Germline lookup yields CDR1 LNHDA and CDR2 SQIVND (reference sequence). The CDR3 consists of 17 residues. CDR3 nucleotide sequence: TGTGCCAGTAGTATAGATCTGGGACAGGGGGCGTCGGGTGGCTACACCTTC. This codes for CASSIDLGQGASGGYTF.

The sample holds one count of this clone. The gene calls are TRBV10-1 and TRBJ2-5; D is possibly TRBD1 (5 bases). CDR3 length: 15 amino acids. V was cut by 2 bases and J by 2 bases, with 12 bases left in between. Germline V gene sequence: CDR1 WNHNN, CDR2 SYGVQD (reference sequence). CDR3: CASSEGAAGQETQYF. The CDR3 DNA is TGCGCCAGCAGTGAGGGGGCAGCCGGACAAGAGACCCAGTACTTC.

The chain has TRBV30 and TRBJ1-5; tentative D call: TRBD1 (6 bases). CDR3 length: 13 residues. V was clipped by 2 bases and J by 5 bases, with 10 bases between them. Germline values: CDR1 GTSNPN, CDR2 SVGIG (reference sequence). The CDR3 spells CAWSPDRDQPQHF. CDR3 bases: TGTGCCTGGAGTCCGGACAGAGATCAGCCCCAGCATTTT. Complete variable domain (other parts from reference TRBV30 and TRBJ1-5): SQTIHQWPATLVQPVGSPLSLECTVEGTSNPNLYWYRQAAGRGLQLLFYSVGIGQISSEVPQNLSASRPQDRQFILSSKKLLLSDSGFYLCAWSPDRDQPQHFGDGTRLSIL.

The rearrangement joins TRBV29-1 to TRBJ2-1; D might be TRBD2 (5 bases). The CDR3 covers 13 residues. Trimming took off 4 bases at V and 6 bases at J, with 13 bases between the two ends. CDR1 is SQVTM, CDR2 ANQGSEA, per germline. CDR3 residues: CSVGSSLGNEQFF. CDR3 in DNA: TGCAGCGTTGGGTCTAGCCTCGGCAATGAGCAGTTCTTC.

The rearrangement links TRBV6-5 to TRBJ1-3, with D unclear. V was clipped by 4 bases and J by 4 bases, with 14 bases between them. Germline assignment: CDR1 MNHEY and CDR2 SVGAGI. CDR3 size: 15 residues. The CDR3 nucleotides read TGTGCCAGCAGTTTTCTAAAAAACTCCGGAAACACCATATATTTT. This sequence encodes CASSFLKNSGNTIYF.

The J gene is TRBJ1-4, the V gene TRBV15; maybe TRBD1 (6 bases). The CDR3 totals 20 residues. Trimming removed 1 base at V and 2 bases at J, with 23 bases between. Per the germline V gene, CDR1 is LNHNV and CDR2 is YYDKDF (reference sequence). CDR3 sequence reads: CATSRGDMRLRGSTNEKLFF. In nucleotides, the CDR3 is TGTGCCACCAGCAGAGGGGACATGAGGTTGAGAGGGTCGACTAATGAAAAACTGTTTTTT. Looking up the rest from reference TRBV15 and TRBJ1-4 gives the full variable domain: DAMVIQNPRYQVTQFGKPVTLSCSQTLNHNVMYWYQQKSSQAPKLLFHYYDKDFNNEADTPDNFQSRRPNTSFCFLDIRSPGLGDTAMYLCATSRGDMRLRGSTNEKLFFGSGTQLSVL.

This clone was counted between two and nine times. The chain is built from TRBV7-9 and TRBJ1-4; no reliable D call. Trimming cost V 5 bases and J 5 bases, with 12 bases left between them. There are 14 residues in the CDR3. Germline CDR1 reads SEHNR; CDR2 reads FQNEAQ (reference sequence). The CDR3 protein is CASSPEGLNEKLFF. DNA of the CDR3: TGTGCCAGCAGCCCCGAGGGTCTAAATGAAAAACTGTTTTTT.

The V call is TRBV30, the J call TRBJ2-2; D tentatively reads TRBD1 or TRBD2 (5 bases each). Germline CDR1 and CDR2: GTSNPN and SVGIG (reference sequence). V lost 7 bases to trimming and J lost 4 bases, with 16 bases between them. This CDR3 region has 14 residues. CDR3 coding DNA: TGTGCCTTCCCGAGCCGGGACCTCACCGGGGAGCTGTTTTTT. Amino acid sequence: CAFPSRDLTGELFF.

The V and J genes are TRBV6-6 and TRBJ1-5, with D possibly matching TRBD1 (5 bases). Trimming removed 4 bases at V and 11 bases at J, with 15 bases between. The CDR3 has 13 amino acids. Germline V gene lookup returns CDR1 MNHNY and CDR2 SVGAGI (reference sequence). Here the CDR3 reads CASSSRGEGTQHF. Written as DNA, the CDR3 is TGTGCCAGCAGTTCCCGAGGGGAGGGGACCCAGCATTTT.

The V call is TRBV5-8, the J call TRBJ1-3; D is unresolved. CDR3 length: 12 residues. The V end was cut by 3 bases, the J end by 4 bases, with 5 bases between. CDR1 and CDR2 (germline): SGHTS, YDEGEE. CDR3 coding DNA: TGTGCCAGCAGCTACAGAGGAAACACCATATATTTT. This gives the protein CASSYRGNTIYF.

The V call is TRBV10-3, the J call TRBJ1-5; 7 nucleotides agree with TRBD1. With V trimmed by 9 bases and J by 0 bases, 14 bases remained unmatched. Per the germline V gene, CDR1 is ENHRY and CDR2 is SYGVKD. The CDR3 is 17 amino acids. The CDR3 region has the DNA TGTGCCATTGGGGACAGCGAGAGGAAGTATAGCAATCAGCCCCAGCATTTT. It codes for CAIGDSERKYSNQPQHF.